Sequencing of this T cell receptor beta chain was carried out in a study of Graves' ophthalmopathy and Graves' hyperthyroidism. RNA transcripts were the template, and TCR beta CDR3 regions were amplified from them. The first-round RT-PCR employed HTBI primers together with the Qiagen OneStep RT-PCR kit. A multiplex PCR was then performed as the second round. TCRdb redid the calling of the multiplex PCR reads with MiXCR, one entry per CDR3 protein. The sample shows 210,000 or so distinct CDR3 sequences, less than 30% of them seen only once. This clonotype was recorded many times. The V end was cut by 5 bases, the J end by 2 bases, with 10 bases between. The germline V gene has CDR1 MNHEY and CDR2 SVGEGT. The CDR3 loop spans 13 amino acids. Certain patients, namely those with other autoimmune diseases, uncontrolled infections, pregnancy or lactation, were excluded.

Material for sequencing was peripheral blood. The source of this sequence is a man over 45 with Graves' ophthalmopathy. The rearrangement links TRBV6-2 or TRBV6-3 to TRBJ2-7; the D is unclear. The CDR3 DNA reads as TGTGCCAGCAGTGATCCGGGTACCTACGAGCAGTACTTC. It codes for CASSDPGTYEQYF.